Following are 32 T cell receptor beta chains from one sample sequenced in a study of blood T cell repertoires in COVID-19. Repertoires were generated with immunoSEQ multiplex PCR, while TCRdb's copy carries only in-frame clones and drops some. The sample shows around 150,000 clones, about 90% of them seen only once. The sequenced sample was peripheral blood. The source is a man aged 25 to 40 with COVID-19, enrolled during active disease.

This chain connects TRBV18 to TRBJ2-2, with 8 bases aligning to TRBD1. The CDR3 spans 17 residues. J was trimmed by 0 bases and V by 3 bases; bases with no gene match: 6. Per the germline V gene, CDR1 is KGHSH and CDR2 is LQKENI. The CDR3 nucleotides read TGTGCCAGCTCACCCCAGGGGACAGGCACGAACACCGGGGAGCTGTTTTTT. Its translation: CASSPQGTGTNTGELFF.

The rearrangement links TRBV5-1 to TRBJ2-2; 8 bases match TRBD2. There are 15 residues in the CDR3. CDR1 is SGHRS and CDR2 is YFSETQ in the germline V gene. After removal of 1 base from V and 4 bases from J, the junction contained 3 bases not matched to a gene. The CDR3 nucleotides read TGCGCCAGCAGCTTGTTCGGGAGGGCCACCGGGGAGCTGTTTTTT. Its protein product is CASSLFGRATGELFF. The complete variable domain, with remaining parts taken from reference TRBV5-1 and TRBJ2-2, reads KAGVTQTPRYLIKTRGQQVTLSCSPISGHRSVSWYQQTPGQGLQFLFEYFSETQRNKGNFPGRFSGRQFSNSRSEMNVSTLELGDSALYLCASSLFGRATGELFFGEGSRLTVL.

The CDR3 sequence: CASSHLGLAGAPEQFF. In nucleotides, the CDR3 is TGTGCCAGTAGTCACCTGGGACTAGCGGGAGCCCCTGAGCAGTTCTTC. The chain carries TRBV19 and TRBJ2-1, with 14 nucleotides matching TRBD2. After removal of 5 bases from V and 9 bases from J, the junction contained 9 bases not matched to a gene. The CDR3 has 16 amino acids. Germline-derived CDR1 and CDR2 are LNHDA and SQIVND (reference sequence).

The chain recombines TRBV29-1 with TRBJ1-1; a weak D match, TRBD1 (6 bases). V was shortened by 0 bases and J by 1 base, with 9 bases between the two germline ends. The CDR3 is 14 amino acids. The V gene's germline CDR1 is SQVTM and CDR2 ANQGSEA. The CDR3 DNA sequence: TGCAGCGTTGAAGAACCAGGGGAGAACACTGAAGCTTTCTTT. It translates to CSVEEPGENTEAFF.

The V call is TRBV4-3, the J call TRBJ2-4; D ambiguous. V was pared by 0 bases and J by 0 bases, with 12 bases between. The CDR3 runs 17 residues. The germline V gene encodes CDR1 LGHNA and CDR2 YSLEER. CDR3 DNA sequence: TGCGCCAGCAGCCAAGATCGAAGCCATCCAGCCAAAAACATTCAGTACTTC. It codes for CASSQDRSHPAKNIQYF.

The genes are TRBV6-1 and TRBJ2-7, with D perhaps TRBD1 (5 bases). V was shortened by 0 bases and J by 3 bases, with 12 bases between the two germline ends. The germline V gene encodes CDR1 MNHNS and CDR2 SASEGT. This CDR3 is 15 amino acids long. The CDR3 region is CASSEAPSGNYEQYF. CDR3 nucleotide sequence: TGTGCCAGCAGTGAAGCGCCATCAGGGAACTACGAGCAGTACTTC.

This clone is a singleton in its sample. The genes are TRBV4-1 and TRBJ1-4; unclear D gene. The CDR3 sequence is 17 residues long. The germline V and J ends were trimmed by 0 bases and 4 bases, with 15 bases remaining between them. The germline CDR1 and CDR2 sequences are MGHRA and YSYEKL. CDR3 protein: CASSQEFLASVNEKLFF. CDR3 coding DNA: TGCGCCAGCAGCCAAGAATTTTTAGCATCCGTTAATGAAAAACTGTTTTTT.

This clone showed up just a few times. V is TRBV6-2 or TRBV6-3 and J is TRBJ2-1; 9 bases match TRBD1. V trimming: 3 bases; J trimming: 5 bases; junction bases outside the gene matches: 20. The CDR3 spans 20 residues. Germline values: CDR1 MNHEY, CDR2 SVGEGT. As DNA, the CDR3 is TGTGCCAGCAGTTATATGAGGGACAGGGAGGTTCTTAATACGAACAATGAGCAGTTCTTC. Amino acids: CASSYMRDREVLNTNNEQFF.

The J gene is TRBJ2-7, the V gene TRBV11-2, with D possibly being TRBD1 (5 bases). Trimming pared 5 bases from V and 2 bases from J, leaving 16 bases between. CDR3 length: 15 residues. Germline V gene sequence: CDR1 SGHAT, CDR2 FQNNGV. The CDR3 loop is CASSQSTGSTYEQYF. CDR3 in DNA: TGTGCCAGCAGCCAGTCCACAGGAAGCACCTACGAGCAGTACTTC.

This chain uses TRBV6-5 with TRBJ1-3; D may be TRBD1 (5 bases). CDR3 length equals 14 residues. Trimming left V 7 bases short and J 2 bases short, with 12 bases between. Germline V gene sequence: CDR1 MNHEY, CDR2 SVGAGI. The CDR3 region has the DNA TGTGCCAGCATTGTCGGGGGGGCTGGAAACACCATATATTTT. It specifies CASIVGGAGNTIYF.

This rearrangement joins TRBV30 to TRBJ1-1; weak D call: TRBD1 (5 bases). The CDR3 loop spans 13 amino acids. Germline V lookup: CDR1 GTSNPN, CDR2 SVGIG (reference sequence). Trimming stripped 0 bases from V and 10 bases from J, with 15 bases between. CDR3 coding DNA: TGTGCCTGGAGTGTCGGTCCGGGGGGGGTAGCTTTCTTT. This sequence encodes CAWSVGPGGVAFF.

The V gene is TRBV5-1, the J gene TRBJ2-1, with D possibly TRBD1 on 6 matching bases. Trimming took off 2 bases at V and 4 bases at J, with 13 bases between the two ends. CDR3 size: 15 residues. Germline CDR1 and CDR2: SGHRS and YFSETQ. The CDR3 loop is CASSLDRPSYNEQFF. The CDR3 coding sequence is TGCGCCAGCAGCTTAGACAGGCCTAGTTACAATGAGCAGTTCTTC. The variable domain in full, completed from reference TRBV5-1 and TRBJ2-1, reads KAGVTQTPRYLIKTRGQQVTLSCSPISGHRSVSWYQQTPGQGLQFLFEYFSETQRNKGNFPGRFSGRQFSNSRSEMNVSTLELGDSALYLCASSLDRPSYNEQFFGPGTRLTVL.

The CDR3 loop reads CASSLIGQLESPLHF. As DNA, the CDR3 is TGTGCCAGCAGCCTAATCGGACAGCTGGAATCACCCCTCCACTTT. The V call is TRBV7-2, the J call TRBJ1-6; TRBD1 might be the D (6 bases). The CDR3 loop spans 15 amino acids. Trimming left V 5 bases short and J 10 bases short, with 18 bases between. Germline values: CDR1 SGHTA, CDR2 FQGNSA.

The chain couples TRBV27 to TRBJ1-2, with 7 positions matching TRBD1. V shed 4 bases, J shed 8 bases, and the junction held 4 bases outside the gene matches. CDR1 is MNHEY, CDR2 SMNVEV, per germline (reference sequence). The CDR3 spans 12 residues. The CDR3 loop reads CASSYRGGGYTF. Here the CDR3 DNA reads TGTGCCAGCAGTTACAGGGGTGGGGGCTACACCTTC.

This clone was observed a single time. The V gene is TRBV9, the J gene TRBJ1-2; D is unresolved. CDR1 is SGDLS and CDR2 is YYNGEE in the germline V gene. V shed 3 bases and J shed 4 bases, with 16 bases lying between them. The CDR3 has 15 residues. In DNA form, the CDR3 reads TGTGCCAGCAGCGCGGAGGGCGCAGCTGGCTATGGCTACACCTTC. It yields the protein CASSAEGAAGYGYTF.

This chain uses TRBV19 with TRBJ1-2, with D possibly matching TRBD1 (6 bases). Per the germline V gene, CDR1 is LNHDA and CDR2 is SQIVND (reference sequence). This CDR3 comprises 16 residues. Trimming took off 3 bases at V and 3 bases at J, with 17 bases between the two ends. The CDR3 spells CASSILGEGQHYGYTF. CDR3 in DNA: TGTGCCAGTAGTATTCTGGGAGAGGGACAACACTATGGCTACACCTTC.

The V and J genes are TRBV5-4 and TRBJ2-7; no reliable D call. This CDR3 spans 11 amino acids. Germline V gives CDR1 SGHNT, CDR2 YYREEE (reference sequence). V shed 3 bases and J shed 4 bases, with 5 bases lying between them. CDR3 loop: CASSSPYEQYF. The DNA for the CDR3 is TGTGCCAGCAGCTCCCCATACGAGCAGTACTTC.

The rearrangement joins TRBV24-1 to TRBJ2-5; possibly TRBD2 for D (6 bases). CDR3 length equals 15 residues. V lost 2 bases to trimming and J lost 4 bases, with 13 bases between them. Germline V gene lookup returns CDR1 KGHDR and CDR2 SFDVKD. The CDR3 spells CATSDSRGVGETQYF. Written as DNA, the CDR3 is TGTGCCACCAGTGATTCGCGGGGCGTGGGAGAGACCCAGTACTTC.

The chain joins TRBV7-2 to TRBJ2-2, with TRBD1 identical over 9 bases. Unmatched junction bases numbered 3, after V lost 4 bases and J lost 0 bases. CDR3 size: 16 residues. The germline gives CDR1 SGHTA, CDR2 FQGNSA. The DNA for the CDR3 is TGTGCCAGCAGCTCCCGACAGGGGGCGAACACCGGGGAGCTGTTTTTT. Its translation is CASSSRQGANTGELFF.

The genes are TRBV4-1 and TRBJ2-1; 9 positions match TRBD2. Germline V lookup: CDR1 MGHRA, CDR2 YSYEKL. The length of the CDR3 is 17 residues. Unmatched junction bases numbered 6, after V lost 0 bases and J lost 3 bases. CDR3 bases: TGCGCCAGCAGCCAAGATACGGGCGGGAGGGGCTACAATGAGCAGTTCTTC. It yields the protein CASSQDTGGRGYNEQFF.

The chain has TRBV18 and TRBJ1-5, with D tentatively TRBD1 (6 bases). CDR3 size: 14 residues. V was cut by 4 bases and J by 4 bases, with 11 bases left in between. Germline V gives CDR1 KGHSH, CDR2 LQKENI. The CDR3 DNA sequence: TGTGCCAGCTCACTGGGAACAGGGAATCAGCCCCAGCATTTT. Translated: CASSLGTGNQPQHF.

The chain recombines TRBV27 with TRBJ2-5, with 7 bases that match TRBD2. After removal of 2 bases from V and 3 bases from J, the junction contained 6 bases not matched to a gene. The CDR3 consists of 15 residues. Germline assignment: CDR1 MNHEY and CDR2 SMNVEV (reference sequence). Here the CDR3 DNA reads TGTGCCAGCAGTTTACGCCGGACTAGGGAAGAGACCCAGTACTTC. Translation gives CASSLRRTREETQYF.

The V and J genes are TRBV7-2 and TRBJ2-3; 12 bases fit TRBD1. In germline, CDR1 is SGHTA, CDR2 FQGNSA. The J segment lost 5 bases and the V segment lost 4 bases, leaving 7 bases of the junction unmatched. The CDR3 has 16 amino acids. The CDR3 DNA sequence: TGTGCCAGCAGCTACTGGGGACAGGGGGCTGGAGATACGCAGTATTTT. Amino acid sequence: CASSYWGQGAGDTQYF.

This clone came up once. The gene calls are TRBV6-2 or TRBV6-3 and TRBJ1-1; D unresolved. Trimming stripped 1 base from V and 5 bases from J, with 8 bases between. This CDR3 region has 13 residues. Per the germline V gene, CDR1 is MNHEY and CDR2 is SVGEGT. CDR3 protein: CASSYWAVTEAFF. CDR3 DNA sequence: TGTGCCAGCAGTTACTGGGCAGTAACTGAAGCTTTCTTT.

The V gene is TRBV7-6, the J gene TRBJ2-1, with 11 bases that match TRBD1. CDR3 length equals 15 residues. Germline V lookup: CDR1 SGHVS, CDR2 FNYEAQ. J was trimmed by 5 bases and V by 5 bases; bases with no gene match: 5. The CDR3 region has the DNA TGTGCCAGCAGCCCCGGACAGGGGGCAAACAATGAGCAGTTCTTC. This gives the protein CASSPGQGANNEQFF.

The V gene is TRBV29-1, the J gene TRBJ1-2; 9 nucleotides align to TRBD1. Germline-derived CDR1 and CDR2 are SQVTM and ANQGSEA. V shed 8 bases, J shed 7 bases, and the junction held 8 bases outside the gene matches. The CDR3 is 12 amino acids. CDR3 sequence (DNA): TGCAGCCTACTTACAGGGGGCCTTGGCTACACCTTC. It encodes CSLLTGGLGYTF.

This chain connects TRBV11-2 to TRBJ2-7; weak D call: TRBD1 (6 bases). Germline V lookup: CDR1 SGHAT, CDR2 FQNNGV. This CDR3 comprises 15 residues. V was pared by 1 base and J by 4 bases, with 14 bases between. CDR3 sequence reads: CASSLAAGAGYEQYF. CDR3 nucleotides: TGTGCCAGCAGCTTAGCGGCAGGGGCCGGATACGAGCAGTACTTC.

V is TRBV19 and J is TRBJ1-1; 7 positions agree with TRBD1. The CDR3 consists of 12 residues. Losses at the gene ends were 5 bases for V and 4 bases for J; bases not matched to a gene: 1. CDR1 LNHDA and CDR2 SQIVND come from the germline V gene (reference sequence). The CDR3 nucleotides are TGTGCCAGTAGTCGGGACAGCACTGAAGCTTTCTTT. Translation gives CASSRDSTEAFF.

This clone was seen just once. CDR3 residues: CASSNDRGLEQYF. The CDR3 DNA sequence: TGTGCCAGCAGCAATGACAGGGGGCTCGAGCAGTACTTC. V gene TRBV11-1 combines with J gene TRBJ2-7, with 10 bases matching TRBD1. This CDR3 has 13 amino acids. CDR1 is SGHAT and CDR2 is FQDESV in the germline V gene (reference sequence). The trim removed 5 bases at V and 6 bases at J, leaving 4 bases unmatched.

CDR3 sequence: CAIAGHLFYGYTF. The CDR3 DNA reads TGTGCCATCGCAGGTCATCTATTCTATGGCTACACCTTC. This chain links TRBV28 with TRBJ1-2; no clear D. The CDR3 extends over 13 amino acids. V lost 10 bases to trimming and J lost 4 bases, with 16 bases between them. Looked up from germline, CDR1 is MDHEN and CDR2 is SYDVKM.

Concerning this clone itself: The junction differs from germline at one of its ends, possibly a read error. The CDR3 DNA is TGTGCCAGCAGCTTGGATCGCGACACTAGGATCTTC. This translates into CASSLDRDTRIF. The rearrangement uses TRBV5-6 and TRBJ1-2; D not resolved. The length of the CDR3 is 12 residues. Germline assignment: CDR1 SGHDT and CDR2 YYEEEE. The full variable domain, its missing parts supplied by reference TRBV5-6 and TRBJ1-2, is DAGVTQSPTHLIKTRGQQVTLRCSPKSGHDTVSWYQQALGQGPQFIFQYYEEEERQRGNFPDRFSGHQFPNYSSELNVNALLLGDSALYLCASSLDRDTRIFGSGTRLTVV.

The J gene is TRBJ1-2, the V gene TRBV27; TRBD1 aligns across 11 bases. The CDR3 extends over 17 amino acids. The germline V gene encodes CDR1 MNHEY and CDR2 SMNVEV (reference sequence). The V gene end was trimmed by 4 bases and the J gene end by 4 bases; junction bases not matched to a gene: 11. DNA of the CDR3: TGTGCCAGCAGTTCCGAGAACGGACAGGGGGCATTCTATGGCTACACCTTC. Translation gives CASSSENGQGAFYGYTF.